Each of the 8 T cell receptor beta chains below was sequenced from the same sample in a study of blood T cells in healthy people across ages. Combining a sample-barcoded 5' primer with a J-beta primer mix, a second PCR ran for about 7 to 11 cycles. TCRdb independently ran MiXCR on the 5' RACE reads; one entry per CDR3 protein. The data hold almost 800,000 distinct CDR3 sequences, with 58% observed a single time. The material sequenced was blood. The receptor source for this set is a man aged 25 to 45 in good health.

The chain couples TRBV5-1 to TRBJ2-5; tentative D call: TRBD2 (6 bases). The CDR3 is 15 amino acids. The ends were cut back, 2 bases at V and 2 bases at J, with 13 bases in the middle. From germline, CDR1 is SGHRS and CDR2 YFSETQ. CDR3 residues: CASSFLGGVQETQYF. CDR3 bases: TGCGCCAGCAGCTTTCTAGGCGGGGTTCAAGAGACCCAGTACTTC.

This clonotype was detected only a few times. The CDR3 reads CASSASGLQIYEQYF. CDR3 DNA sequence: TGTGCCAGCAGCGCCTCCGGGTTACAGATCTACGAGCAGTACTTC. The chain couples TRBV28 to TRBJ2-7; D is unclear. Looked up from germline, CDR1 is MDHEN and CDR2 is SYDVKM. V was clipped by 6 bases and J by 3 bases, with 18 bases between them. This CDR3 comprises 15 residues.

V is TRBV9 and J is TRBJ2-3, with TRBD2 matching over 7 bases. The germline gives CDR1 SGDLS, CDR2 YYNGEE. This CDR3 comprises 16 residues. Trimming took 0 bases from V and 0 from J; bases not matched to a gene: 4. The CDR3 is CASSVVGGSSTDTQYF. DNA for the CDR3: TGTGCCAGCAGCGTAGTCGGGGGGTCTAGCACAGATACGCAGTATTTT. The full variable domain, with the rest looked up from reference TRBV9 and TRBJ2-3, is DSGVTQTPKHLITATGQRVTLRCSPRSGDLSVYWYQQSLDQGLQFLIQYYNGEERAKGNILERFSAQQFPDLHSELNLSSLELGDSALYFCASSVVGGSSTDTQYFGPGTRLTVL.

This clonotype was detected a few times. Because the CDR3's place on the DNA is in doubt, the DNA is left out and the CDR3 is given as listed by TCRdb. The chain employs TRBV13 and TRBJ2-1; the table names TRBD2, a call not compared with the DNA. The CDR3 has 14 amino acids, counting both end residues. Germline CDR1 and CDR2: PRHDT and FYEKMQ (reference sequence). This chain's CDR3 is CASSSTLGHNEQFF.

The chain links TRBV29-1 to TRBJ2-5; 8 bases are shared with TRBD2. Trimming took 6 bases from V and 4 from J; bases not matched to a gene: 4. In germline, CDR1 is SQVTM, CDR2 ANQGSEA. The CDR3 runs 12 residues. The DNA of the CDR3 is TGCAGCGTCGTAGCGGGGCCAGAGACCCAGTACTTC. Encoded protein: CSVVAGPETQYF.

The sample holds a few counts of this clonotype. The chain uses TRBV5-6 and TRBJ2-4; D is ambiguous. Germline loops: CDR1 SGHDT, CDR2 YYEEEE. The CDR3 is made up of 14 amino acids. Trimming took 2 bases from V and 0 from J, leaving 6 bases between them. CDR3 amino acids: CASSFSGAKNIQYF. As DNA, the CDR3 is TGTGCCAGCAGCTTTTCAGGAGCCAAAAACATTCAGTACTTC.

The rearrangement links TRBV28 to TRBJ2-3, with 8 bases fitting TRBD1. The CDR3 is made up of 14 amino acids. With V trimmed by 6 bases and J by 4 bases, 6 bases remained unmatched. CDR1 is MDHEN and CDR2 is SYDVKM in the germline V gene. The CDR3 protein is CASRPGQEADTQYF. CDR3 nucleotides: TGTGCCAGCAGGCCGGGACAGGAGGCAGATACGCAGTATTTT.

The J gene is TRBJ2-7, the V gene TRBV7-2; maybe TRBD1 (6 bases). CDR3 length: 14 amino acids. Germline V lookup: CDR1 SGHTA, CDR2 FQGNSA. Trimming stripped 5 bases from V and 2 bases from J, with 13 bases between. Here the CDR3 DNA reads TGTGCCAGCAGCGTGAATTGGGGGCCCTACGAGCAGTACTTC. Encoded protein: CASSVNWGPYEQYF.